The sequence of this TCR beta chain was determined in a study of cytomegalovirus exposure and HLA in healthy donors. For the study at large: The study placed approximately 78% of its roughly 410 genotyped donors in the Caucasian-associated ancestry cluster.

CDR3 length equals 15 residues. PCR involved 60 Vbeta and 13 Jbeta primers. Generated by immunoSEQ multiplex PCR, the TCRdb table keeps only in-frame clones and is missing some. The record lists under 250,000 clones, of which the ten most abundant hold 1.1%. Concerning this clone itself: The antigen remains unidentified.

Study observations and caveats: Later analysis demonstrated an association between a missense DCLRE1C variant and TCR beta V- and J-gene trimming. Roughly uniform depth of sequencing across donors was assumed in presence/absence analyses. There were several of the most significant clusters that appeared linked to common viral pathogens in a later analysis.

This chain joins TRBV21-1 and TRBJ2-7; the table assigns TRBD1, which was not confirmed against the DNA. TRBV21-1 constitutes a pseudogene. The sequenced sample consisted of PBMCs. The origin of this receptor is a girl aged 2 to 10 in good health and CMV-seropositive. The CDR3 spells CASSSRDRATYEQYF. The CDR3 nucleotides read TGTGCCAGCAGCTCCCGGGACAGGGCCACCTACGAGCAGTACTTC.